This T cell receptor beta chain originates from a study of blood T cell repertoires in COVID-19. Clones were read by immunoSEQ multiplex PCR, and TCRdb kept only the in-frame ones, dropping some. The table shows 100,000 to 150,000 clones, with nearly 90% occurring only once. Sequencing was carried out using peripheral blood. The sequence derives from a woman aged 60 to 75 with COVID-19, enrolled during active disease.

CDR3 sequence (DNA): TGTGCCAGCAGCTGGGGGGTGCCCTACGAGCAGTACTTC. The encoded protein is CASSWGVPYEQYF. The chain joins TRBV5-6 to TRBJ2-7; a possible D gene is TRBD2 (6 bases). V lost 3 bases and J lost 2, with 9 bases in between. CDR1 is SGHDT, CDR2 YYEEEE, per germline. The CDR3 spans 13 residues. The whole variable domain, filled in from reference TRBV5-6 and TRBJ2-7, reads DAGVTQSPTHLIKTRGQQVTLRCSPKSGHDTVSWYQQALGQGPQFIFQYYEEEERQRGNFPDRFSGHQFPNYSSELNVNALLLGDSALYLCASSWGVPYEQYFGPGTRLTVT.